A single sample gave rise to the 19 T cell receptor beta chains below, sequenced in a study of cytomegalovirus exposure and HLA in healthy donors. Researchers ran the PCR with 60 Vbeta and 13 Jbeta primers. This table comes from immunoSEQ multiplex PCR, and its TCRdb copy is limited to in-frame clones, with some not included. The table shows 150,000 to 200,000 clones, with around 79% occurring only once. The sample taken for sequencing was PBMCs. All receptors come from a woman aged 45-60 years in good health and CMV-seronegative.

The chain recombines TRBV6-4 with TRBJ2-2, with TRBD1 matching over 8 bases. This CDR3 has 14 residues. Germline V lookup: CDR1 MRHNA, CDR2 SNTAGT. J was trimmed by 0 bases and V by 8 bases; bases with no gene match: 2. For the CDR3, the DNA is TGTGCCAGCCAGGGACAGGCGAACACCGGGGAGCTGTTTTTT. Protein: CASQGQANTGELFF.

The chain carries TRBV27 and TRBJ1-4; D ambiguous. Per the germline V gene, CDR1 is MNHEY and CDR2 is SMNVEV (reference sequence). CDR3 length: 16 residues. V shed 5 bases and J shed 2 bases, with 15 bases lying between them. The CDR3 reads CASSPVRVMTNEKLFF. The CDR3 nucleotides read TGTGCCAGCAGTCCCGTGCGGGTTATGACTAATGAAAAACTGTTTTTT.

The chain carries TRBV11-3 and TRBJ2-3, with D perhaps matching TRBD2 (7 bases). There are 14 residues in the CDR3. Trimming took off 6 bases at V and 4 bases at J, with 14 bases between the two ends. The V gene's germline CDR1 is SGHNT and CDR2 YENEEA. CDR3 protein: CASSSGGSADTQYF. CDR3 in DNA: TGTGCCAGCAGTTCGGGGGGCTCCGCAGATACGCAGTATTTT. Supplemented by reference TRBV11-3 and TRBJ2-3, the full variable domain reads EAGVVQSPRYKIIEKKQPVAFWCNPISGHNTLYWYLQNLGQGPELLIRYENEEAVDDSQLPKDRFSAERLKGVDSTLKIQPAELGDSAVYLCASSSGGSADTQYFGPGTRLTVL.

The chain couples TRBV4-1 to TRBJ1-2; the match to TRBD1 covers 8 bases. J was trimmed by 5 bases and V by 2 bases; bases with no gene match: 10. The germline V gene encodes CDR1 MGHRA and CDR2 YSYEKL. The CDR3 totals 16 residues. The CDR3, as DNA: TGCGCCAGCAGCCAACCTAGACAGGGGATGGGTTATGGCTACACCTTC. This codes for CASSQPRQGMGYGYTF.

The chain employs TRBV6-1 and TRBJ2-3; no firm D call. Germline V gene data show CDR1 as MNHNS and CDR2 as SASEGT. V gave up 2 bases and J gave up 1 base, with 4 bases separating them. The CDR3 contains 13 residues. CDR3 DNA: TGTGCCAGCAGTGAAACGGGCACAGATACGCAGTATTTT. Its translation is CASSETGTDTQYF.

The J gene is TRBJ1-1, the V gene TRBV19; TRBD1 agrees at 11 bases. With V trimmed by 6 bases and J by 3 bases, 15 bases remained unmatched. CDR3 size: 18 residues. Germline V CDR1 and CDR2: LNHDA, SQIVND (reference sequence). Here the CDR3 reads CASRADRGRFVRDTEAFF. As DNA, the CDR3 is TGTGCCAGTAGGGCGGACAGGGGGCGTTTCGTGAGGGACACTGAAGCTTTCTTT.

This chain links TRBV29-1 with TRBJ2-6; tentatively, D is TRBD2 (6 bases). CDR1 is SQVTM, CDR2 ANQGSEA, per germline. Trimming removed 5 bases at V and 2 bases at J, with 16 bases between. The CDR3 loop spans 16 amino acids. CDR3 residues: CSVTLAGLAGANVLTF. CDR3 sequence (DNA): TGCAGCGTTACACTAGCAGGATTGGCTGGGGCCAACGTCCTGACTTTC.

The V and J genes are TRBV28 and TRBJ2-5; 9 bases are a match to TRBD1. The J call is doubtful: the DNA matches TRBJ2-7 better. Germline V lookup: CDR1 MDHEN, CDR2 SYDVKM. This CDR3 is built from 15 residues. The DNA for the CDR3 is TGTGCCAGCAGTCCAGGGGACAGGGATTTTCACGAGCAGTACTTC. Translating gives CASSPGDRDFHEQYF.

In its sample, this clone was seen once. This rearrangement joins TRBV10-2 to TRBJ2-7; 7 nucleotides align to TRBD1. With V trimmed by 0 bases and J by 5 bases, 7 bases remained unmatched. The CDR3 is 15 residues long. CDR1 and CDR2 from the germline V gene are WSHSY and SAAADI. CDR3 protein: CASSESIRQGNEQYF. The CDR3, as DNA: TGCGCCAGCAGTGAGTCGATTAGACAGGGAAACGAGCAGTACTTC.

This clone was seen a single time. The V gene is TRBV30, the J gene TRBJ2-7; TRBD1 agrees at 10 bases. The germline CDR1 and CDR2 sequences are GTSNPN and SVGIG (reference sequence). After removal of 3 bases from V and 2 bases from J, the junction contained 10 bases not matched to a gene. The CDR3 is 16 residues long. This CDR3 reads CAWRNRTGTGAYEQYF. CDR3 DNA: TGTGCCTGGAGGAATCGGACCGGGACAGGGGCCTACGAGCAGTACTTC.

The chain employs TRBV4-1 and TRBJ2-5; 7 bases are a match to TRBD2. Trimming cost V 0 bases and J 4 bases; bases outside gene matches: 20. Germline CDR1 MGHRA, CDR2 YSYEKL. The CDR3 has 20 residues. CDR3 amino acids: CASSQDLFGLGPLRVETQYF. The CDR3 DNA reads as TGCGCCAGCAGCCAAGATCTCTTCGGACTAGGGCCCCTTAGGGTAGAGACCCAGTACTTC.

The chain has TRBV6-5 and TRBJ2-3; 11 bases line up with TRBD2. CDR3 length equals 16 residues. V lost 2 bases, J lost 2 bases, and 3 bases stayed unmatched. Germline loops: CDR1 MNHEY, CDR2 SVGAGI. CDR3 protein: CASSYRLAGPTDTQYF. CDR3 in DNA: TGTGCCAGCAGTTACAGACTAGCGGGACCCACAGATACGCAGTATTTT.

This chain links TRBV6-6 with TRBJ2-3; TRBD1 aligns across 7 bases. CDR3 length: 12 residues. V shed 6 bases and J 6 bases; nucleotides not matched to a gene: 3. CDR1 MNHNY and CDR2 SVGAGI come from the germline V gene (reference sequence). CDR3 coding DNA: TGTGCCAGCAGACCACAGGGGGATACGCAGTATTTT. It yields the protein CASRPQGDTQYF.

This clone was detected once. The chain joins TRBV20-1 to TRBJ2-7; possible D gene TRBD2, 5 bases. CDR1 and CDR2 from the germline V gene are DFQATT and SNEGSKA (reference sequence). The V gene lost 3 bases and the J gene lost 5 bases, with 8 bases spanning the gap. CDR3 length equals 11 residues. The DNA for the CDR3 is TGCAGTGCTAGGAGGGCCCACGAGCAGTACTTC. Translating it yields CSARRAHEQYF.

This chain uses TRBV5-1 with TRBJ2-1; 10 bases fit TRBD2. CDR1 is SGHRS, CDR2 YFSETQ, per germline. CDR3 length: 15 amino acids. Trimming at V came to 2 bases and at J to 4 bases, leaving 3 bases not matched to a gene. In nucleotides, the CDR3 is TGCGCCAGCAGCTTTTCTAGCGGGAGTTACAATGAGCAGTTCTTC. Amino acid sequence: CASSFSSGSYNEQFF.

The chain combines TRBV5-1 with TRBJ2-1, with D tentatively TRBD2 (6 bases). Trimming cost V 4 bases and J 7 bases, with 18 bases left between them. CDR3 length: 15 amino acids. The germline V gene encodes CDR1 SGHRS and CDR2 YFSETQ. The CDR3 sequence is CASSPDLREVNEQFF. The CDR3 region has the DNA TGCGCCAGCAGCCCAGACCTGCGGGAAGTGAATGAGCAGTTCTTC.

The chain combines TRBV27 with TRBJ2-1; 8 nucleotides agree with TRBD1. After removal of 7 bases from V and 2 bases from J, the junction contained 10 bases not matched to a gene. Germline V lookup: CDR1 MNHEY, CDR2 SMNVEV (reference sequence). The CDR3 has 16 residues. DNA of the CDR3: TGTGCCAGCAACGTCCAGGGGGCCCTTACCTACAATGAGCAGTTCTTC. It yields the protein CASNVQGALTYNEQFF.

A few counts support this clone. CDR3 DNA: TGTGCCAGCAGCCCCTTACAGGGGAGGATGAACACTGAAGCTTTCTTT. This sequence encodes CASSPLQGRMNTEAFF. The chain recombines TRBV5-6 with TRBJ1-1; 7 nucleotides align to TRBD1. V shed 4 bases and J 0 bases; nucleotides not matched to a gene: 9. The CDR3 length is 16 residues. Germline V gives CDR1 SGHDT, CDR2 YYEEEE.

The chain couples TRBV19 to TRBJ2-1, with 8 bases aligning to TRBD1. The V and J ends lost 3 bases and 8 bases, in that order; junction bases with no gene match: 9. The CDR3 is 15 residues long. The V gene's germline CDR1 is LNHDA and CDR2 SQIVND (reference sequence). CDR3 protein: CASSIQGWTGYEQFF. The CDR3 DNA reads TGTGCCAGTAGTATCCAGGGGTGGACAGGGTATGAGCAGTTCTTC.